The rows below give T cell receptor beta chains drawn from one sample of a study of blood T cell repertoires in COVID-19. TCRdb keeps only in-frame clones here, not all; method: immunoSEQ multiplex PCR. The sample lists roughly 60,000 clones, 75% to 95% occurring once. Sample: peripheral blood. Receptor source: a woman older than 75 with active COVID-19. CDR3s include the opening cysteine and the closing phenylalanine or tryptophan. A D gene is named only where the DNA matches it firmly. Rows give clone size only sometimes, using once, few, many, or a class for an expanded clone.

j_gene | abundance | v_gene | d_gene | CDR3nt | CDR3aa
TRBJ2-2 | . | TRBV3-1/TRBV3-2 | TRBD1 | TGTGCCAGCAGCCAAGCGCAGCACAGGGGGCGGGCCGGGGAGCTGTTTTTT | CASSQAQHRGRAGELFF
TRBJ2-7 | . | TRBV7-2 | TRBD1 | TGTGCCAGCAGCTTAAGTCGGGACAGAACATACGGGCAGTACTTC | CASSLSRDRTYGQYF
TRBJ2-3 | . | TRBV28 | TRBD1 | TGTGCCAGCAGTTTACCTCACGGACAGGCAAGCACAGATACGCAGTATTTT | CASSLPHGQASTDTQYF
TRBJ2-1 | . | TRBV6-2/TRBV6-3 | TRBD2 | TGTGCCAGCAGTGACACTAGCGGGACCGATGAGCAGTTCTTC | CASSDTSGTDEQFF
TRBJ2-7 | . | TRBV28 | . | TGTGCCAGCCGGAATCAGGGGTCGGCCTACGAGCAGTACTTC | CASRNQGSAYEQYF
TRBJ2-2 | . | TRBV19 | . | TGTGCCAGTAGTATCCCAGTATCGCACAGGGTAGGGGAGCTGTTTTTT | CASSIPVSHRVGELFF
TRBJ2-7 | . | TRBV28 | . | TGTGCCAGCAGTTTTGGGGGGTCCTACGAGCAGTACTTC | CASSFGGSYEQYF
TRBJ1-2 | once | TRBV6-5 | . | TGTGCCAGCGGGAGGGGACCAACGATCGGCTACACCTTC | CASGRGPTIGYTF
TRBJ1-2 | . | TRBV29-1 | TRBD1 | TGCAGCGGGGGGACAGCCTATGGCTACACCTTC | CSGGTAYGYTF
TRBJ2-1 | . | TRBV5-1 | . | TGCGCCAGCAGCTTGTCAGGGAATGAGCAGTTCTTC | CASSLSGNEQFF
TRBJ2-3 | few | TRBV6-2/TRBV6-3 | . | TGTGCCAGCAGTATAGCGGTTAGTACGCAGTATTTT | CASSIAVSTQYF
TRBJ1-1 | few | TRBV21-1 | . | TGTGCCAGCAACCGAGACAGACAGGGTTTCTTT | CASNRDRQGFF
TRBJ1-2 | . | TRBV27 | . | TGTGCCAGCAGTTTAGGGGGGAACTATGGCTACACCTTC | CASSLGGNYGYTF
TRBJ2-5 | . | TRBV3-1/TRBV3-2 | . | TGTGCCAGCAGCCAAGATCGTAGCGGTGTGGAGACCCAGTACTTC | CASSQDRSGVETQYF
TRBJ1-6 | . | TRBV28 | . | TGTGCCAGCAGAGACTCCCGGGGTGGGATGGGGTCACCCCTCCACTTT | CASRDSRGGMGSPLHF
TRBJ1-5 | . | TRBV25-1 | . | TGTGCCAGCACTGCGGGAGGCAATCAGCCCCAGCATTTT | CASTAGGNQPQHF
TRBJ2-7 | . | TRBV4-1 | TRBD2 | TGCGCCAGCAGCCAAGCCTTTGGACTAGCGGGAGTTGAGCAGTACTTC | CASSQAFGLAGVEQYF
TRBJ1-4 | . | TRBV11-2 | . | TGTGCCAGCAGCTTAGAGAGACAGTCGGAAAAACTGTTTTTT | CASSLERQSEKLFF
TRBJ2-2 | . | TRBV2 | . | TGTGCCAGCAATCAACAGATCAACACCGGGGAGCTGTTTTTT | CASNQQINTGELFF
TRBJ2-3 | once | TRBV4-2 | . | TGTGCCAGCAGCCAAGATGTTTCAGGGGATACGCAGTATTTT | CASSQDVSGDTQYF
TRBJ2-2 | . | TRBV10-1 | . | TGCGCCAGCCGCGGGGACAGATCCGGTGGGGACACCGGGGAGCTGTTTTTT | CASRGDRSGGDTGELFF
TRBJ1-2 | . | TRBV10-2 | TRBD1 | TGCGCCAGCAGTGAGTCAATAAGGGGGCAGGAGAGTGGCTACACCTTC | CASSESIRGQESGYTF
TRBJ2-1 | . | TRBV7-9 | . | TGTGCCAGCAGCTTAGACAGCCACAATGAGCAGTTCTTC | CASSLDSHNEQFF
TRBJ2-5 | . | TRBV29-1 | . | TGCAGCGGATCTGAACTTAGGGGTTCGGAGACCCAGTACTTC | CSGSELRGSETQYF
TRBJ1-2 | . | TRBV29-1 | . | TGCAGCGTTGAAGGCATTGAGCATAGATATGGCTACACCTTC | CSVEGIEHRYGYTF
TRBJ1-2 | . | TRBV7-9 | . | TGTGCCAGCAGCCCTCGAGCTTGGGCCGCGGGGGGCTACACCTTC | CASSPRAWAAGGYTF
TRBJ1-1 | . | TRBV29-1 | . | TGCAGCGTTGATCTGGGGGGGGGACAAGCCCGGACGAACACTGAAGCTTTCTTT | CSVDLGGGQARTNTEAFF
TRBJ2-5 | . | TRBV5-6 | . | TGTGCCAGCAGCGGGGGACTCCAAGAGACCCAGTACTTC | CASSGGLQETQYF
TRBJ1-1 | . | TRBV3-1/TRBV3-2 | . | TGTGCCAGCAGCCAAGTCCAGGGGTACACTGAAGCTTTCTTT | CASSQVQGYTEAFF
TRBJ2-3 | . | TRBV6-2/TRBV6-3 | . | TGTGCCAGCAGTTACGGGTCGTCTCTAGGGGGTGATACGCAGTATTTT | CASSYGSSLGGDTQYF
TRBJ2-5 | . | TRBV27 | TRBD1 | TGTGCCAGCAGTCCCGGGGACAGGGTAGAGACCCAGTACTTC | CASSPGDRVETQYF
TRBJ2-3 | . | TRBV30 | TRBD2 | TGTGCCTGGAGTCTCAAGACTAGCGGGAGCTATTCTCCGCAGTATTTT | CAWSLKTSGSYSPQYF
TRBJ2-2 | . | TRBV2 | TRBD2 | TGTGCCAGCAGTTCAGCGGGAGTGACCGGGGAGCTGTTTTTT | CASSSAGVTGELFF
TRBJ2-3 | . | TRBV15 | . | TGTGCCACCAGCCGCCAGTATGGCGGATCCACAGATACGCAGTATTTT | CATSRQYGGSTDTQYF
TRBJ2-4 | once | TRBV5-1 | TRBD2 | TGCGCCAGCACGGGTGACGGGGCAGGGAGGGGCATTCAGTACTTC | CASTGDGAGRGIQYF
TRBJ2-7 | . | TRBV28 | . | TGTGCCAGCAGACTTAAGGGGACCCCCGGAGGGGCTTTGACCTACGAGCAGTACTTC | CASRLKGTPGGALTYEQYF
TRBJ1-5 | few | TRBV5-1 | . | TGCGCCAGCAGCTTGGGAGGGGTGGCGGGGCAGCCCCAGCATTTT | CASSLGGVAGQPQHF
TRBJ2-1 | . | TRBV20-1 | TRBD2 | TGCAGTGCTAGTCCCGGGACTAGCTCTGAGCAGTTCTTC | CSASPGTSSEQFF
TRBJ2-7 | few | TRBV7-8 | TRBD2 | TGTGCCAGCAGCTTAACTAGCGGCTCCTACGAGCAGTACTTC | CASSLTSGSYEQYF
TRBJ2-5 | . | TRBV7-9 | TRBD1 | TGTGCCAGCAGCGCCGACAGGGGGCGCCCGGAGACCCAGTACTTC | CASSADRGRPETQYF
TRBJ2-1 | . | TRBV5-1 | TRBD2 | TGCGCCAGCAGCTTAGGACTAGCGGGGTTCGAGCAGTTCTTC | CASSLGLAGFEQFF
TRBJ1-4 | . | TRBV3-1/TRBV3-2 | . | TGTGCCAGCAGCCAAGCCCCACGAGTCCGGGACAAAAAAAGTAATGAAAAACTGTTTTTT | CASSQAPRVRDKKSNEKLFF
TRBJ1-5 | . | TRBV5-1 | . | TGCGCCAGCAGCTCCACCGGGGAGAGCAATCAGCCCCAGCATTTT | CASSSTGESNQPQHF
TRBJ2-3 | . | TRBV10-2 | . | TGCGCCAGCAGTGAGGCTAGCGATACGCAGTATTTT | CASSEASDTQYF
TRBJ1-2 | . | TRBV19 | . | TGTGCCAGTAGTGATATTCGGGACACAACTTACTATGGCTACACCTTC | CASSDIRDTTYYGYTF
TRBJ1-6 | . | TRBV2 | TRBD1 | TGTGCCAGCAGGGAGGACAGGGGGTCCTATAATTCACCCCTCCACTTT | CASREDRGSYNSPLHF
TRBJ2-3 | . | TRBV2 | TRBD2 | TGTGCCAGCAGTGAAGCCGAGGGGACTAGCGGCCCAGATACGCAGTATTTT | CASSEAEGTSGPDTQYF